This TCR beta chain was identified during a study of OX40 agonist ivuxolimab in advanced cancers. General study findings and limits: There were, on average, more expanded clones in CD8+ T cells than in CD4+. By week 6 at 0.1 to 3.0 mg/kg, blood CD4+ and CD8+ T cells had expanded clonally. The investigators did not determine what antigen specificity the expanded peripheral T cells had. A proportion of nonresponders additionally exhibited low normalized T-cell clonal expansion.

To note about this clone: As yet, its antigen is unknown.

Sequenced by immunoSEQ multiplex PCR; TCRdb stores in-frame clones only, minus some. The data show more than 65,000 clones, approximately 89% seen once. The input for sequencing was CD4+ or CD8+ T cells sorted from blood, taken in a trial of the OX40 agonist ivuxolimab. The TCR comes from an adult with an advanced solid tumor such as melanoma, head and neck, liver or kidney cancer.

CDR3 sequence (DNA): TGTGCCAGCAGCTTTGAATGGGAGCAGTTCTTC. Translation gives CASSFEWEQFF. The rearrangement joins TRBV11-2 to TRBJ2-1; D not resolved. CDR1 and CDR2 from the germline V gene are SGHAT and FQNNGV. CDR3 length: 11 amino acids. V was trimmed by 3 bases and J by 10 bases, leaving 7 bases between them.